Sequencing of this T cell receptor (beta chain) was carried out in a study of control samples from healthy donors and cancer patients. Produced via immunoSEQ multiplex PCR; TCRdb's table is partial and in-frame only. The table lists under 200,000 clones, 96% of them singletons, with over 1% in the top ten. The CDR3 has 16 amino acids. Trimming removed 1 base from V and 6 bases from J, with 15 bases in between. Germline values: CDR1 LGHDT, CDR2 YNNKEL (reference sequence). The material sequenced was blood. The receptor's source is a woman aged 25 to 39 in good health. V gene TRBV3-1 (or the pseudogene TRBV3-2) combines with J gene TRBJ2-2, with D maybe TRBD2 (6 bases). The CDR3 bases are TGTGCCAGCAGCCAAGGTGTGGGACTGGGTGCCGGGGAGCTGTTTTTT. Amino acids: CASSQGVGLGAGELFF.